This T cell receptor beta chain is from a study of blood T cell repertoires in COVID-19. Study in general: PBMCs, B-cell-depleted T cells, or T cells were the source of the cDNA or gDNA that made up the material.

CDR3 length equals 14 residues. V gave up 6 bases and J gave up 5 bases, with 13 bases separating them. From germline, CDR1 is SGHTA and CDR2 FQGNSA. Here immunoSEQ multiplex PCR was the method, and the copy in TCRdb shows in-frame clones only, minus some. The sample has fewer than 200,000 clones, 70% to 90% seen once. The table lists this clone with a few counts. The origin of this receptor is a woman aged 60 to 75 with COVID-19, enrolled during active disease. The material sequenced was peripheral blood. The rearrangement uses TRBV7-2 and TRBJ1-4; the D is unclear. CDR3 residues: CASRSQPQNEKLFF. The CDR3 nucleotides are TGTGCCAGCAGGTCACAACCCCAGAATGAAAAACTGTTTTTT.